The 24 T cell receptor beta chains below were found in one sample sequenced in a study of cytomegalovirus exposure and HLA in healthy donors. Both 60 Vbeta primers and 13 Jbeta primers went into the PCR. Profiled with immunoSEQ multiplex PCR; TCRdb holds only in-frame clones, not every one. The sample shows 100,000 to 150,000 clones, roughly 72% of them seen only once. Sequencing input: PBMCs. Receptors originate from a woman in her fifties or sixties in good health and CMV-seronegative.

For the CDR3, the DNA is TGCGCCAGCAGCTATGGCCCGGCAGGGGAAGTGGGCACTGAAGCTTTCTTT. As protein: CASSYGPAGEVGTEAFF. The chain carries TRBV5-1 and TRBJ1-1; possibly TRBD1 for D (6 bases). V was trimmed by 3 bases and J by 4 bases, leaving 22 bases between them. This CDR3 is 17 amino acids long. In germline, CDR1 is SGHRS, CDR2 YFSETQ.

Here the CDR3 reads CASSPSFEEPKNIQYF. As DNA, the CDR3 is TGTGCCAGCAGTCCCTCTTTTGAGGAGCCCAAAAACATTCAGTACTTC. The V and J genes are TRBV28 and TRBJ2-4; D uncertain. CDR3 length equals 16 residues. V was clipped by 5 bases and J by 2 bases, with 16 bases between them. CDR1 and CDR2 from the germline V gene are MDHEN and SYDVKM.

The chain is built from TRBV11-2 and TRBJ2-5; possible D gene TRBD1, 5 bases. V shed 2 bases and J shed 5 bases, with 18 bases lying between them. The germline V gene has CDR1 SGHAT and CDR2 FQNNGV. The CDR3 is 16 residues long. In DNA, the CDR3 is TGTGCCAGCAGCTTATTCCTAGGGGTGGCTTTGGAGACCCAGTACTTC. As protein: CASSLFLGVALETQYF.

The chain combines TRBV15 with TRBJ1-3; 8 bases agree with TRBD1. Germline V gene sequence: CDR1 LNHNV, CDR2 YYDKDF (reference sequence). This CDR3 has 16 residues. The J segment lost 2 bases and the V segment lost 5 bases, leaving 8 bases of the junction unmatched. DNA of the CDR3: TGTGCCACCAGCGGGGGACAGGCAGGACCTGGAAACACCATATATTTT. Protein product: CATSGGQAGPGNTIYF.

This clone has only a few counts. CDR3 protein: CASSLAGVQETQYF. The CDR3 bases are TGTGCCAGCAGCTTGGCCGGGGTTCAAGAGACCCAGTACTTC. The rearrangement uses TRBV5-4 and TRBJ2-5, with D tentatively TRBD2 (5 bases). The CDR3 runs to 14 residues. The germline V gene has CDR1 SGHNT and CDR2 YYREEE (reference sequence). The V gene lost 0 bases and the J gene lost 2 bases, with 8 bases spanning the gap.

V gene TRBV9 combines with J gene TRBJ2-5, with 10 positions matching TRBD1. The CDR3 has 15 residues. Germline CDR1 is SGDLS and CDR2 is YYNGEE. The ends lost 4 bases at V and 0 bases at J; junction bases unmatched: 3. The CDR3 nucleotides are TGTGCCAGCAGCTTGGGACAGGGGTACCAAGAGACCCAGTACTTC. Translating it yields CASSLGQGYQETQYF.

This clone has only one observation. The chain carries TRBV6-5 and TRBJ1-1; weak D call: TRBD1 (6 bases). This CDR3 has 13 residues. Trimming stripped 5 bases from V and 4 bases from J, with 11 bases between. The V gene's germline CDR1 is MNHEY and CDR2 SVGAGI. The CDR3 DNA reads as TGTGCCAGCAGTATACAGGGTGGCACTGAAGCTTTCTTT. Its translation: CASSIQGGTEAFF.

V gene TRBV29-1 combines with J gene TRBJ1-3, with a weak D call TRBD1 (5 bases). Germline V gene data show CDR1 as SQVTM and CDR2 as ANQGSEA. V was trimmed by 2 bases and J by 2 bases, leaving 7 bases between them. This CDR3 is 13 amino acids long. The CDR3 DNA is TGCAGCGTTGAATGGGGCCCTGGAAACACCATATATTTT. Protein product: CSVEWGPGNTIYF.

This rearrangement joins TRBV28 to TRBJ1-2, with D possibly matching TRBD1 (5 bases). Germline lookup yields CDR1 MDHEN and CDR2 SYDVKM. This CDR3 contains 12 residues. V was pared by 10 bases and J by 7 bases, with 16 bases between. CDR3: CANQGGLSGYTF. DNA of the CDR3: TGTGCCAACCAGGGAGGTTTGTCTGGCTACACCTTC.

V is TRBV7-9 and J is TRBJ2-7; 7 bases are a match to TRBD1. V was clipped by 5 bases and J by 2 bases; unmatched bases: 6. CDR1 and CDR2 from the germline V gene are SEHNR and FQNEAQ (reference sequence). There are 14 residues in the CDR3. The DNA for the CDR3 is TGTGCCAGCAGCGGACCGGGACAGACCTACGAGCAGTACTTC. Translating it yields CASSGPGQTYEQYF.

The rearrangement uses TRBV6-6 and TRBJ1-2, with a weak D call TRBD1 (6 bases). The CDR3 is 15 amino acids. V lost 6 bases and J 8 bases, leaving 22 bases between the germline ends. Per the germline V gene, CDR1 is MNHNY and CDR2 is SVGAGI (reference sequence). CDR3 coding DNA: TGTGCCAGCAGAAATACAGGGTTGGTTGACGGGGGCTACACCTTC. Translating gives CASRNTGLVDGGYTF.

The chain joins TRBV9 to TRBJ2-3; the match to TRBD2 covers 7 bases. CDR3 length equals 15 residues. The germline CDR1 and CDR2 sequences are SGDLS and YYNGEE. V lost 4 bases, J lost 0 bases, and 5 bases stayed unmatched. CDR3 in amino acids: CASSFSSGSTDTQYF. The DNA of the CDR3 is TGTGCCAGCAGCTTTAGTAGCGGGAGCACAGATACGCAGTATTTT.

The V gene is TRBV27, the J gene TRBJ2-1, with 12 bases that match TRBD2. After removal of 6 bases from V and 4 bases from J, the junction contained 4 bases not matched to a gene. The CDR3 extends over 15 amino acids. In germline, CDR1 is MNHEY, CDR2 SMNVEV (reference sequence). The CDR3 DNA reads as TGTGCCAGCAGACCTAGCGGGAGGGGTTACAATGAGCAGTTCTTC. It codes for CASRPSGRGYNEQFF.

This rearrangement joins TRBV27 to TRBJ2-7, with TRBD2 matching 12 bases. This CDR3 has 15 amino acids. The ends lost 4 bases at V and 4 bases at J; junction bases unmatched: 5. Germline-derived CDR1 and CDR2 are MNHEY and SMNVEV (reference sequence). The CDR3 reads CASSSLAGGLYEQYF. CDR3 DNA sequence: TGTGCCAGCAGTTCTCTAGCGGGAGGGCTTTACGAGCAGTACTTC.

J is TRBJ1-2 and V is TRBV15, with D tentatively TRBD1 (5 bases). Trimming took off 1 base at V and 7 bases at J, with 16 bases between the two ends. From germline, CDR1 is LNHNV and CDR2 YYDKDF (reference sequence). The CDR3 loop spans 15 amino acids. The CDR3 coding sequence is TGTGCCACCAGCAGAGCCGGCGGGACGGCTGGTGGCTACACCTTC. It specifies CATSRAGGTAGGYTF.

This chain joins TRBV5-1 and TRBJ2-5, with 12 bases identical to TRBD1. CDR1 and CDR2 from the germline V gene are SGHRS and YFSETQ. The J segment lost 3 bases and the V segment lost 3 bases, leaving 3 bases of the junction unmatched. CDR3 length: 15 amino acids. This CDR3 reads CASSWDRGQEETQYF. CDR3 nucleotides: TGCGCCAGCAGCTGGGACAGGGGGCAAGAAGAGACCCAGTACTTC.

The chain employs TRBV7-6 and TRBJ2-1, with TRBD2 matching 7 bases. The CDR3 contains 15 residues. Unmatched junction bases numbered 5, after V lost 5 bases and J lost 1 base. Germline V CDR1 and CDR2: SGHVS, FNYEAQ. This CDR3 reads CASSGVGGSYNEQFF. The CDR3 DNA reads as TGTGCCAGCAGCGGAGTGGGGGGGTCCTACAATGAGCAGTTCTTC.

The rearrangement links TRBV5-1 to TRBJ2-7, with 9 nucleotides matching TRBD1. The CDR3 length is 13 residues. Germline CDR1 is SGHRS and CDR2 is YFSETQ. V gave up 4 bases and J gave up 5 bases; unmatched junction bases: 4. CDR3 residues: CASSKGDRDEQYV. The CDR3 DNA sequence: TGCGCCAGCAGCAAGGGGGACAGGGACGAGCAGTACGTC.

This rearrangement joins TRBV27 to TRBJ2-7; D might be TRBD2 (5 bases). CDR3 length: 14 residues. Germline V gene sequence: CDR1 MNHEY, CDR2 SMNVEV (reference sequence). V was pared by 6 bases and J by 3 bases, with 15 bases between. CDR3 region: CASSTGLPNYEQYF. CDR3 bases: TGTGCCAGCAGCACCGGACTGCCCAACTACGAGCAGTACTTC.

The chain carries TRBV9 and TRBJ2-2; 9 positions match TRBD2. V was clipped by 4 bases and J by 1 base; unmatched bases: 8. Germline CDR1 SGDLS, CDR2 YYNGEE. This CDR3 contains 17 residues. CDR3 loop: CASSPRLAGLNTGELFF. CDR3 nucleotide sequence: TGTGCCAGCAGCCCTCGTCTAGCGGGATTGAACACCGGGGAGCTGTTTTTT.

This sequence joins TRBV28 and TRBJ2-1; tentative D call: TRBD1 (6 bases). With 5 bases removed from V and 2 bases from J, the gap between germline ends came to 13 bases. The CDR3 contains 15 residues. Germline V gene data show CDR1 as MDHEN and CDR2 as SYDVKM. The CDR3 nucleotides are TGTGCCAGCAGTGACAGGTCTAAACCCTACAATGAGCAGTTCTTC. This sequence encodes CASSDRSKPYNEQFF.

The chain carries TRBV29-1 and TRBJ1-2; tentatively, D is TRBD1 (5 bases). Trimming removed 8 bases at V and 1 base at J, with 11 bases between. The CDR3 has 12 residues. From germline, CDR1 is SQVTM and CDR2 ANQGSEA. This CDR3 reads CSCLRDNYGYTF. The CDR3 DNA sequence: TGCAGCTGCCTCAGGGATAACTATGGCTACACCTTC.

This rearrangement joins TRBV14 to TRBJ2-2; maybe TRBD1 (6 bases). The germline V and J ends were trimmed by 3 bases and 6 bases, with 17 bases remaining between them. This CDR3 region has 16 residues. Germline V gene sequence: CDR1 SGHDN, CDR2 FVKESK. This CDR3 is CASSQPSVWGPGELFF. Here the CDR3 DNA reads TGTGCCAGCAGCCAGCCCTCGGTCTGGGGGCCCGGGGAGCTGTTTTTT.

The table lists this clone with a count of one. The chain joins TRBV5-6 to TRBJ2-5; 8 bases agree with TRBD2. The CDR3 contains 13 residues. Trimming removed 4 bases from V and 5 bases from J; junction bases left unmatched: 4. In germline, CDR1 is SGHDT, CDR2 YYEEEE. CDR3 in DNA: TGTGCCAGCAGCCCAGCGGGAGTGGAGACCCAGTACTTC. Its protein is CASSPAGVETQYF.